A single sample gave rise to the 29 T cell receptor beta chains below, sequenced in a study of blood T cell repertoires in COVID-19. Clones were sequenced by immunoSEQ multiplex PCR, and TCRdb holds only the in-frame ones, with some missing. The sample lists approximately 200,000 clones, 80% to 90% occurring once. Input material: peripheral blood. These receptors all stem from a man aged 25-45 years with COVID-19, enrolled during active disease.

This chain uses TRBV19 with TRBJ1-2; 10 bases match TRBD1. Losses at the gene ends were 6 bases for V and 4 bases for J; bases not matched to a gene: 8. There are 15 residues in the CDR3. Germline assignment: CDR1 LNHDA and CDR2 SQIVND (reference sequence). Here the CDR3 DNA reads TGTGCCAGTAGGCCGGGACAGGGGCCTAGCTATGGCTACACCTTC. Protein: CASRPGQGPSYGYTF. Filled out from reference TRBV19 and TRBJ1-2, the complete variable domain reads DGGITQSPKYLFRKEGQNVTLSCEQNLNHDAMYWYRQDPGQGLRLIYYSQIVNDFQKGDIAEGYSVSREKKESFPLTVTSAQKNPTAFYLCASRPGQGPSYGYTFGSGTRLTVV.

The rearrangement uses TRBV5-4 and TRBJ2-7; weak D call: TRBD1 (6 bases). Trimming cost V 5 bases and J 7 bases, with 22 bases left between them. The CDR3 loop spans 15 amino acids. CDR1 SGHNT and CDR2 YYREEE come from the germline V gene (reference sequence). The CDR3 spells CASSMRGTQKGEQYF. Here the CDR3 DNA reads TGTGCCAGCAGTATGAGGGGGACCCAAAAGGGTGAGCAGTACTTC.

This chain joins TRBV9 and TRBJ2-2, with a tentative D call TRBD1 (5 bases). V lost 0 bases, J lost 7 bases, and 10 bases lay in between. CDR3 size: 14 residues. Germline assignment: CDR1 SGDLS and CDR2 YYNGEE. The CDR3 region is CASSVVGVNGELFF. In DNA, the CDR3 is TGTGCCAGCAGCGTAGTAGGGGTGAACGGGGAGCTGTTTTTT.

This sequence joins TRBV6-1 and TRBJ1-5, with D possibly matching TRBD1 (6 bases). This CDR3 has 15 amino acids. Germline V gene lookup returns CDR1 MNHNS and CDR2 SASEGT. V lost 3 bases to trimming and J lost 0 bases, with 9 bases between them. The DNA of the CDR3 is TGTGCCAGCAGTGAGGGGGGGCCTAGCAATCAGCCCCAGCATTTT. Protein product: CASSEGGPSNQPQHF.

This clone was seen just once. The genes are TRBV24-1 and TRBJ2-5, with a tentative D call TRBD1 (5 bases). Trimming stripped 2 bases from V and 5 bases from J, with 11 bases between. The CDR3 is 14 residues long. Germline loops: CDR1 KGHDR, CDR2 SFDVKD. CDR3: CATSDSRGAETQYF. In nucleotides, the CDR3 is TGTGCCACCAGTGATTCAAGGGGCGCCGAGACCCAGTACTTC.

V gene TRBV6-5 combines with J gene TRBJ2-1; D gene ambiguous. The V gene's germline CDR1 is MNHEY and CDR2 SVGAGI. CDR3 length: 15 amino acids. V lost 0 bases and J 8 bases, leaving 14 bases between the germline ends. The CDR3 sequence: CASSYSSYSGDEQFF. CDR3 bases: TGTGCCAGCAGTTACTCGAGTTACAGTGGCGATGAGCAGTTCTTC.

V is TRBV2 and J is TRBJ2-1, with 15 bases that match TRBD2. V lost 5 bases to trimming and J lost 8 bases; unmatched junction nucleotides: 13. Germline values: CDR1 SNHLY, CDR2 FYNNEI. This CDR3 spans 18 amino acids. CDR3 loop: CASSSGTSGGSYSDEQFF. The CDR3 bases are TGTGCCAGCAGTTCCGGGACTAGCGGGGGGAGCTATAGTGATGAGCAGTTCTTC. Drawing the rest from reference TRBV2 and TRBJ2-1, the complete variable domain is EPEVTQTPSHQVTQMGQEVILRCVPISNHLYFYWYRQILGQKVEFLVSFYNNEISEKSEIFDDQFSVERPDGSNFTLKIRSTKLEDSAMYFCASSSGTSGGSYSDEQFFGPGTRLTVL.

The rearrangement links TRBV7-6 to TRBJ1-1; TRBD1 agrees at 8 bases. Germline CDR1 is SGHVS and CDR2 is FNYEAQ. The CDR3 is 17 amino acids. The V gene end was trimmed by 1 base and the J gene end by 3 bases; junction bases not matched to a gene: 10. The CDR3, as DNA: TGTGCCAGCAGCTTAGTTGGGCCAGGGGGCTTGGACACTGAAGCTTTCTTT. Its protein is CASSLVGPGGLDTEAFF.

In this sample, this clone turned up once. The rearrangement uses TRBV27 and TRBJ1-6, with 7 bases that match TRBD1. The germline V gene has CDR1 MNHEY and CDR2 SMNVEV (reference sequence). The CDR3 consists of 17 residues. The junction had 12 bases not matched to a gene; V was cut back by 6 bases and J by 4 bases. CDR3 DNA sequence: TGTGCCAGCAGGACCGGGACAGCCCCTGAATATAATTCACCCCTCCACTTT. This encodes CASRTGTAPEYNSPLHF.

The V and J genes are TRBV7-9 and TRBJ2-3; 8 nucleotides line up with TRBD2. Germline CDR1 and CDR2: SEHNR and FQNEAQ (reference sequence). The J segment lost 0 bases and the V segment lost 3 bases, leaving 8 bases of the junction unmatched. CDR3 length equals 17 residues. In DNA, the CDR3 is TGTGCCAGCAGCTTCGGGAGGGCAGGTCTTAGCACAGATACGCAGTATTTT. It translates to CASSFGRAGLSTDTQYF.

The chain recombines TRBV7-3 with TRBJ2-3; the match to TRBD2 covers 13 bases. The CDR3 is 18 residues long. With 5 bases clipped from V and 4 bases from J, the junction kept 12 bases outside the gene matches. The germline CDR1 and CDR2 sequences are SGHTA and FQGTGA. CDR3 nucleotide sequence: TGTGCCAGCAGCCCATCCCCGGGACTAGCGGGGCTATCAGATACGCAGTATTTT. It is translated as CASSPSPGLAGLSDTQYF.

The CDR3 region is CASSYSIGVPNEKLFF. The DNA of the CDR3 is TGTGCCAGCAGTTACTCGATCGGGGTCCCTAATGAAAAACTGTTTTTT. The V gene is TRBV6-6, the J gene TRBJ1-4; D is uncertain. Trimming took 0 bases from V and 3 from J, leaving 11 bases between them. Germline V gene sequence: CDR1 MNHNY, CDR2 SVGAGI (reference sequence). The CDR3 length is 16 residues.

This clone was seen once. The chain carries TRBV9 and TRBJ1-3, with D hard to call. Trimming removed 4 bases from V and 3 bases from J, with 14 bases in between. This CDR3 comprises 15 residues. CDR1 is SGDLS and CDR2 is YYNGEE in the germline V gene. CDR3 DNA: TGTGCCAGCAGCCCGCAAGGAGGGAGTGGAAACACCATATATTTT. As protein: CASSPQGGSGNTIYF.

The J gene is TRBJ1-4, the V gene TRBV10-3; 10 bases map to TRBD1. This CDR3 has 14 residues. Per the germline V gene, CDR1 is ENHRY and CDR2 is SYGVKD. J gave up 8 bases and V 6 bases, and 6 bases lay outside the gene matches. The CDR3 sequence is CAIRGQGVEEKLFF. The CDR3 nucleotides read TGTGCCATCAGAGGACAGGGGGTTGAAGAAAAACTGTTTTTT.

The chain carries TRBV3-1 (or the pseudogene TRBV3-2) and TRBJ2-1; 14 bases align to TRBD2. V shed 1 base and J 9 bases; nucleotides not matched to a gene: 14. The CDR3 loop spans 19 amino acids. The germline V gene encodes CDR1 LGHDT and CDR2 YNNKEL (reference sequence). Here the CDR3 reads CASSQGWATSGRGHREQFF. CDR3 nucleotides: TGTGCCAGCAGCCAAGGATGGGCGACTAGCGGGAGGGGGCACCGTGAGCAGTTCTTC.

The chain uses TRBV19 and TRBJ2-3; tentative D call: TRBD1 (6 bases). The CDR3 has 15 amino acids. The germline CDR1 and CDR2 sequences are LNHDA and SQIVND (reference sequence). Trimming removed 0 bases from V and 2 bases from J, with 9 bases in between. The CDR3: CASSIDQGPTDTQYF. The CDR3 DNA sequence: TGTGCCAGTAGTATAGATCAGGGGCCCACAGATACGCAGTATTTT.

The chain combines TRBV18 with TRBJ1-1; 10 bases agree with TRBD1. V shed 6 bases and J 2 bases; nucleotides not matched to a gene: 9. The germline CDR1 and CDR2 sequences are KGHSH and LQKENI. CDR3 length: 16 residues. The CDR3 sequence is CASSSGTGARNTEAFF. DNA for the CDR3: TGTGCCAGCTCGTCCGGGACAGGGGCCCGTAACACTGAAGCTTTCTTT.

This sequence joins TRBV9 and TRBJ2-7, with 7 bases matching TRBD1. V lost 4 bases and J lost 2; bases outside the gene matches: 9. This CDR3 comprises 15 residues. Germline CDR1 SGDLS, CDR2 YYNGEE. The CDR3 nucleotides read TGTGCCAGCAGCCCCCCTGGGACAGCCACCTACGAGCAGTACTTC. It translates to CASSPPGTATYEQYF.

The V gene is TRBV7-2, the J gene TRBJ2-7; TRBD1 matches at 10 bases. Trimming took 4 bases from V and 2 from J; bases not matched to a gene: 2. This CDR3 is 14 amino acids long. CDR1 is SGHTA and CDR2 is FQGNSA in the germline V gene. CDR3 coding DNA: TGTGCCAGCAGCTCGGACAGGGGGGCCTACGAGCAGTACTTC. It translates to CASSSDRGAYEQYF.

V usage is TRBV28 and J usage is TRBJ2-7, with a tentative D call TRBD2 (5 bases). V was cut by 5 bases and J by 2 bases, with 19 bases left in between. The germline CDR1 and CDR2 sequences are MDHEN and SYDVKM. This CDR3 is 16 amino acids long. DNA for the CDR3: TGTGCCAGCAGTCTTGATCGGGGTAAACCTACCTACGAGCAGTACTTC. It yields the protein CASSLDRGKPTYEQYF. Using reference TRBV28 and TRBJ2-7 for the parts outside the CDR3, the full variable domain is DVKVTQSSRYLVKRTGEKVFLECVQDMDHENMFWYRQDPGLGLRLIYFSYDVKMKEKGDIPEGYSVSREKKERFSLILESASTNQTSMYLCASSLDRGKPTYEQYFGPGTRLTVT.

The chain joins TRBV5-4 to TRBJ1-5; tentative D call: TRBD1 (6 bases). Germline CDR1 reads SGHNT; CDR2 reads YYREEE (reference sequence). The CDR3 extends over 16 amino acids. The ends were cut back, 2 bases at V and 0 bases at J, with 12 bases in the middle. This CDR3 reads CASSFSGGPSNQPQHF. The CDR3 nucleotides read TGTGCCAGCAGCTTTTCCGGGGGGCCTAGCAATCAGCCCCAGCATTTT.

The chain employs TRBV28 and TRBJ2-2; D is ambiguous. Germline CDR1 and CDR2: MDHEN and SYDVKM. The CDR3 is made up of 15 amino acids. The germline V and J ends were trimmed by 5 bases and 5 bases, with 15 bases remaining between them. DNA of the CDR3: TGTGCCAGCAGTCATGGAGCAGCGAGTACCGGGGAGCTGTTTTTT. This encodes CASSHGAASTGELFF. Looking up the rest from reference TRBV28 and TRBJ2-2 gives the full variable domain: DVKVTQSSRYLVKRTGEKVFLECVQDMDHENMFWYRQDPGLGLRLIYFSYDVKMKEKGDIPEGYSVSREKKERFSLILESASTNQTSMYLCASSHGAASTGELFFGEGSRLTVL.

The chain uses TRBV5-1 and TRBJ2-3; tentative D call: TRBD1 (5 bases). The V end lost 4 bases, the J end lost 3 bases, and 18 bases lay between the germline ends. CDR1 and CDR2 from the germline V gene are SGHRS and YFSETQ. CDR3 length equals 16 residues. The CDR3 is CASSQRIGERTDTQYF. CDR3 DNA sequence: TGCGCCAGCAGCCAGAGAATAGGGGAAAGGACAGATACGCAGTATTTT.

This sequence joins TRBV5-1 and TRBJ2-1; 10 bases agree with TRBD1. Germline V gene lookup returns CDR1 SGHRS and CDR2 YFSETQ. The V and J ends lost 0 bases and 8 bases, in that order; junction bases with no gene match: 5. The CDR3 contains 15 residues. As DNA, the CDR3 is TGCGCCAGCAGCTTGGAAGGACAGGGGGGACATGAGCAGTTCTTC. It codes for CASSLEGQGGHEQFF.

Worth noting for this clone: Other DNA sequences within the sample encode an identical CDR3. V is TRBV9 and J is TRBJ1-1; 7 nucleotides align to TRBD1. With 0 bases clipped from V and 1 base from J, the junction kept 3 bases outside the gene matches. In germline, CDR1 is SGDLS, CDR2 YYNGEE. The length of the CDR3 is 15 residues. The CDR3 DNA follows: TGTGCCAGCAGCGTAGGGGGGACAGCGAACACTGAAGCTTTCTTT. It translates to CASSVGGTANTEAFF.

This chain connects TRBV7-8 to TRBJ1-1; TRBD1 matches 7 bases. The CDR3 extends over 15 amino acids. V shed 6 bases, J shed 1 base, and the junction held 8 bases outside the gene matches. Germline CDR1 is SGHVS and CDR2 is FQNEAQ. The CDR3 reads CASRYPGTENTEAFF. The CDR3 bases are TGTGCCAGCAGATATCCCGGGACAGAGAACACTGAAGCTTTCTTT.

This chain links TRBV5-8 with TRBJ1-2; possible D gene TRBD1, 5 bases. CDR1 and CDR2 from the germline V gene are SGHTS and YDEGEE. V lost 2 bases to trimming and J lost 9 bases, with 8 bases between them. The CDR3 extends over 11 amino acids. In nucleotides, the CDR3 is TGTGCCAGCAGCTTCTTGGGGCGCTACACCTTC. Encoded protein: CASSFLGRYTF.

V gene TRBV11-2 combines with J gene TRBJ2-5, with D unresolved. This CDR3 comprises 13 residues. Trimming cost V 4 bases and J 1 base, with 7 bases left between them. Germline assignment: CDR1 SGHAT and CDR2 FQNNGV. For the CDR3, the DNA is TGTGCCAGCAGCTACTTGGTCCAAGAGACCCAGTACTTC. Translating it yields CASSYLVQETQYF.

This rearrangement joins TRBV3-1 (or the pseudogene TRBV3-2) to TRBJ1-1, with D uncertain. This CDR3 spans 14 amino acids. The V end lost 2 bases, the J end lost 3 bases, and 10 bases lay between the germline ends. Germline CDR1 and CDR2: LGHDT and YNNKEL (reference sequence). For the CDR3, the DNA is TGTGCCAGCAGCCAACCCCCCGGGGACACTGAAGCTTTCTTT. It is translated as CASSQPPGDTEAFF.